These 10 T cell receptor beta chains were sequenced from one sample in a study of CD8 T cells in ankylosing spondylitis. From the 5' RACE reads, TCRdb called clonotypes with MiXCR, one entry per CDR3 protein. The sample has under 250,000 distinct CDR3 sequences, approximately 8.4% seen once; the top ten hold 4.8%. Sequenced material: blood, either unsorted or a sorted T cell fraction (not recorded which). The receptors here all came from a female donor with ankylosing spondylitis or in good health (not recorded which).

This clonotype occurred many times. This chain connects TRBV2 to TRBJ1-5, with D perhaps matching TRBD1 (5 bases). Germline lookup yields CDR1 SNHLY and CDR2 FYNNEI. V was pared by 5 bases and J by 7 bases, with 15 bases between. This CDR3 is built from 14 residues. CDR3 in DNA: TGTGCCAGCAGTACCGCCGGGGGGAAGCAGCCCCAGCATTTT. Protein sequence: CASSTAGGKQPQHF.

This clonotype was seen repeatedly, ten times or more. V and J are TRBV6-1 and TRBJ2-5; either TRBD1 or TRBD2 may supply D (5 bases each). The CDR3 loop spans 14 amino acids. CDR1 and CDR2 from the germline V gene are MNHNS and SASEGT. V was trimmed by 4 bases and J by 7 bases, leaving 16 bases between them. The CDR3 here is CASSVGPPSWTQYF. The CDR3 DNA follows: TGTGCCAGCAGTGTGGGACCGCCGAGTTGGACCCAGTACTTC.

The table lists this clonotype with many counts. In DNA, the CDR3 is TGTGCCAGCTCACAGGACAGGGTGCCCAATGAGCAGTTCTTC. Translation gives CASSQDRVPNEQFF. The rearrangement joins TRBV18 to TRBJ2-1; 8 bases match TRBD1. J gave up 6 bases and V 4 bases, and 5 bases lay outside the gene matches. CDR1 KGHSH and CDR2 LQKENI come from the germline V gene. The CDR3 length is 14 residues.

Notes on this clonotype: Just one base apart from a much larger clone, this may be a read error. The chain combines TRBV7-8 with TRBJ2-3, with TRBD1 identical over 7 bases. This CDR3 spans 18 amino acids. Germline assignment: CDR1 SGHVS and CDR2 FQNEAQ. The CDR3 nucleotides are TGTGCCAGCAGCTACCGGTGGCCCCTTGGGGACAGCACAGGTACGCAGTATTTT. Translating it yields CASSYRWPLGDSTGTQYF.

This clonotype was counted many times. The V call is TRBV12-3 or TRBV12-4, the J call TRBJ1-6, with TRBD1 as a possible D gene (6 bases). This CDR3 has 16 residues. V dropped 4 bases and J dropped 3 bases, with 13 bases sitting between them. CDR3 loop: CASSSTGSNYNSPLHF. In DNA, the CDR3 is TGTGCCAGCAGTTCGACAGGTTCTAACTATAATTCACCCCTCCACTTT.

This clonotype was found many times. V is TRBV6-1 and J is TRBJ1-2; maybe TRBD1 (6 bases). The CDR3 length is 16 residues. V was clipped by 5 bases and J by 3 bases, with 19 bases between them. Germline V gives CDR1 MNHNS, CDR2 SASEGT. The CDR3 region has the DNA TGTGCCAGCAGTCCGCAACCGGGGGGCCGGGACTATGGCTACACCTTC. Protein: CASSPQPGGRDYGYTF.

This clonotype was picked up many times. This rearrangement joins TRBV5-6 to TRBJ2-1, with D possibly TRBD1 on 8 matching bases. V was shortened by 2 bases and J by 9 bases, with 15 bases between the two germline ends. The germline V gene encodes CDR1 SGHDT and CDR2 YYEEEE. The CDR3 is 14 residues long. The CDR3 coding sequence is TGTGCCAGCAGCTTTGGACAGGGAGGGACTGAGCAGTTCTTC. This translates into CASSFGQGGTEQFF.

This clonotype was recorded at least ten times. The CDR3 is CASTRGDTHNEQFF. The CDR3 nucleotides are TGCGCCAGCACCCGAGGGGACACCCACAATGAGCAGTTCTTC. The rearrangement links TRBV5-1 to TRBJ2-1; D possibly corresponds to TRBD1 (6 bases). The CDR3 consists of 14 residues. Trimming removed 6 bases from V and 5 bases from J, with 15 bases in between. Germline V CDR1 and CDR2: SGHRS, YFSETQ. Full variable domain (outside the CDR3, taken from reference TRBV5-1 and TRBJ2-1): KAGVTQTPRYLIKTRGQQVTLSCSPISGHRSVSWYQQTPGQGLQFLFEYFSETQRNKGNFPGRFSGRQFSNSRSEMNVSTLELGDSALYLCASTRGDTHNEQFFGPGTRLTVL.

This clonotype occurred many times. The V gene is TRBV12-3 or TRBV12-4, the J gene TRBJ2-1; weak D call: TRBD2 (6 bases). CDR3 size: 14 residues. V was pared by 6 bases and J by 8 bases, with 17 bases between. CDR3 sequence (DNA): TGTGCCAGCAGCCTCCTTGGAGGGATGGATGAGCAGTTCTTC. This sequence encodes CASSLLGGMDEQFF.

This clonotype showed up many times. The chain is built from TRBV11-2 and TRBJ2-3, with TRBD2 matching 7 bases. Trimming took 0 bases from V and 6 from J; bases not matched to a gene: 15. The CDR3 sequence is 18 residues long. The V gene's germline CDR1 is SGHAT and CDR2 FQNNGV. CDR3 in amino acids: CASSLEGDWGRAEDTQYF. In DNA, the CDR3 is TGTGCCAGCAGCTTAGAGGGTGATTGGGGGAGGGCCGAGGATACGCAGTATTTT.